This T cell receptor beta chain originates from a study of blood T cell repertoires in COVID-19. Study-level information: The cDNA or gDNA used as material had been derived from T cells, B-cell-depleted T cells, or PBMCs.

The authors' processing: Reference gene primer amplification in the assay estimated nucleated cell counts. Clones were sequenced by immunoSEQ multiplex PCR, and TCRdb holds only the in-frame ones, with some missing. The DNA gave D and trimming, while V, J and clone size come from that table. Among approximately 160,000 clones listed, approximately 90% were seen once. This clone has a handful of counts. Germline CDR1 is SNHLY and CDR2 is FYNNEI. Trimming pared 8 bases from V and 2 bases from J, leaving 10 bases between. The CDR3 totals 14 residues. Sequences were obtained from peripheral blood. This clonotype was sampled from a man aged 50 or older with acute or convalescent COVID-19. The rearrangement uses TRBV2 and TRBJ1-6; D might be TRBD1 (5 bases). The CDR3 here is CASGGVTYNSPLHF. CDR3 DNA: TGTGCCAGCGGGGGGGTCACCTATAATTCACCCCTCCACTTT.